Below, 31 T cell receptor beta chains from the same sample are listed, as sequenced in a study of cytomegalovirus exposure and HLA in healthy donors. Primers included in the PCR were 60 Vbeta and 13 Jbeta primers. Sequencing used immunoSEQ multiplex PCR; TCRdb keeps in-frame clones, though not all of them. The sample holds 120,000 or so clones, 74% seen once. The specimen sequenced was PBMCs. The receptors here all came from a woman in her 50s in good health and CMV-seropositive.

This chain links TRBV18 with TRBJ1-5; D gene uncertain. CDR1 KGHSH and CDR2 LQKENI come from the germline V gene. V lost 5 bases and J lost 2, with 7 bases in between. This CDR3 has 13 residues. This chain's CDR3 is CASSSSGNQPQHF. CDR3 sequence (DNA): TGTGCCAGCTCATCAAGCGGCAATCAGCCCCAGCATTTT.

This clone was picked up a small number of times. The CDR3 DNA reads as TGTGCCAGCAGCCAGTTACAGGGCGGTGAGACCCAGTACTTC. Translated: CASSQLQGGETQYF. The chain joins TRBV14 to TRBJ2-5, with a weak D call TRBD1 (6 bases). The CDR3 has 14 residues. The germline V gene encodes CDR1 SGHDN and CDR2 FVKESK. Trimming took off 3 bases at V and 5 bases at J, with 13 bases between the two ends.

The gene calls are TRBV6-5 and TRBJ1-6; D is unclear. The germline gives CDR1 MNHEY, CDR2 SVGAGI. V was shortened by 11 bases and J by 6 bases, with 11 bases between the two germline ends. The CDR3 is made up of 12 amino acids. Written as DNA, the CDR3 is TGTGCCCTACACGGGTTTAATTCACCCCTCCACTTT. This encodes CALHGFNSPLHF.

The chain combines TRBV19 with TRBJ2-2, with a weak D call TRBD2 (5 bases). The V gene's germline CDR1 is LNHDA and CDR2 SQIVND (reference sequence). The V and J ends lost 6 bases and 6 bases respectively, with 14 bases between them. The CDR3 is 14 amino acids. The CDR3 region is CASSPDERAGELFF. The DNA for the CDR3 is TGTGCCAGTAGCCCCGACGAGAGGGCCGGGGAGCTGTTTTTT.

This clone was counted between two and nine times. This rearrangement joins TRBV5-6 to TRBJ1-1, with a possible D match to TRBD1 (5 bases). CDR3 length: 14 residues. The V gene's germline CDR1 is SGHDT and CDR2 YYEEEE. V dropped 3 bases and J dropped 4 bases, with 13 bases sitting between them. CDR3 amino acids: CASSSLAGATEAFF. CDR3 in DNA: TGTGCCAGCAGCTCCCTGGCTGGGGCCACTGAAGCTTTCTTT.

CDR3 sequence (DNA): TGTGCCAGCAGCCCAACCGGGACAGGGCCCTCTGGGGCCAACGTCCTGACTTTC. Residues: CASSPTGTGPSGANVLTF. The chain couples TRBV4-2 to TRBJ2-6, with 9 bases lining up with TRBD1. Germline-derived CDR1 and CDR2 are LGHNA and YNFKEQ. This CDR3 contains 18 residues. V shed 4 bases and J 0 bases; nucleotides not matched to a gene: 7.

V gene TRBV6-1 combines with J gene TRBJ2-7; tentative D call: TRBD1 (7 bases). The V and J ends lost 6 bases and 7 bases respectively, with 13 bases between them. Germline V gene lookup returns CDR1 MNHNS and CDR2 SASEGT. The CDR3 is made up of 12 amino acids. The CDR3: CASSRGAWEQYF. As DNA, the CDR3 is TGTGCCAGCAGCAGGGGGGCTTGGGAGCAGTACTTC.

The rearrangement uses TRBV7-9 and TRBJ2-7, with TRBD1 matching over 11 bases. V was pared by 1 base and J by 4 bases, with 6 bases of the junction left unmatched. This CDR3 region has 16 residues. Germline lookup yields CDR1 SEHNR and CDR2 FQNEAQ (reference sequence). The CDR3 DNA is TGTGCCAGCAGCTTAGGGGGGACAGGGGGACTGTACGAGCAGTACTTC. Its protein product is CASSLGGTGGLYEQYF. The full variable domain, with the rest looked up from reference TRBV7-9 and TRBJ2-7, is DTGVSQNPRHKITKRGQNVTFRCDPISEHNRLYWYRQTLGQGPEFLTYFQNEAQLEKSRLLSDRFSAERPKGSFSTLEIQRTEQGDSAMYLCASSLGGTGGLYEQYFGPGTRLTVT.

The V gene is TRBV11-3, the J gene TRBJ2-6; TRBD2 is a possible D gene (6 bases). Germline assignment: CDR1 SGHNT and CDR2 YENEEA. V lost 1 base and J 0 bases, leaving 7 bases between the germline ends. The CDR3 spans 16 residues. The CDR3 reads CASSLVGGSGANVLTF. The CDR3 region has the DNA TGTGCCAGCAGCTTAGTGGGGGGCTCTGGGGCCAACGTCCTGACTTTC.

The CDR3 protein is CSVGASGGTNTGELFF. CDR3 sequence (DNA): TGCAGCGTTGGGGCTAGCGGGGGGACGAACACCGGGGAGCTGTTTTTT. The genes are TRBV29-1 and TRBJ2-2; 11 bases map to TRBD2. Germline loops: CDR1 SQVTM, CDR2 ANQGSEA. After removal of 4 bases from V and 0 bases from J, the junction contained 4 bases not matched to a gene. This CDR3 spans 16 amino acids.

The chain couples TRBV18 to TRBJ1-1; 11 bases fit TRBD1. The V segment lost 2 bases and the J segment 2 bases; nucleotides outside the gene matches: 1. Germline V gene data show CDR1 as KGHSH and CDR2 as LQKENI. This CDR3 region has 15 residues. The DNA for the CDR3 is TGTGCCAGCTCACCAGGACAGGGGGCCAACACTGAAGCTTTCTTT. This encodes CASSPGQGANTEAFF.

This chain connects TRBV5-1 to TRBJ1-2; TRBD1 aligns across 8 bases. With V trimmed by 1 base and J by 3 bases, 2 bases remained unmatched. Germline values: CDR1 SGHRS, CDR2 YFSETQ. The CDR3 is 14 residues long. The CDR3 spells CASSLMTGDYGYTF. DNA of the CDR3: TGCGCCAGCAGCTTGATGACAGGGGACTATGGCTACACCTTC.

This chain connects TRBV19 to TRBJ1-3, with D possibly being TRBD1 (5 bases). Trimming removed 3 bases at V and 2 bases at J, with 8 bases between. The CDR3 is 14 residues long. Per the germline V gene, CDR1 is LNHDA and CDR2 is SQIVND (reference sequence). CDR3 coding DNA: TGTGCCAGTAGTATCGGACACGCTGGAAACACCATATATTTT. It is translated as CASSIGHAGNTIYF.

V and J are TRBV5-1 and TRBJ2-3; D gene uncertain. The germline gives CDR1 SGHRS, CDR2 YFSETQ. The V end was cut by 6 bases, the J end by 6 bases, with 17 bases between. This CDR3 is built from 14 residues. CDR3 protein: CASTAVRIVDTQYF. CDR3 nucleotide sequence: TGCGCCAGCACGGCGGTACGGATAGTGGATACGCAGTATTTT.

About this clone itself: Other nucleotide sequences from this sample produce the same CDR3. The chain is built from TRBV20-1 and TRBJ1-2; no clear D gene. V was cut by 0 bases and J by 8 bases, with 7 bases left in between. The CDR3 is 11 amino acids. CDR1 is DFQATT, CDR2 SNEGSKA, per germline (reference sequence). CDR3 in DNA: TGCAGTGCTAGAGAACCGGGAGGCTACACCTTC. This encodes CSAREPGGYTF.

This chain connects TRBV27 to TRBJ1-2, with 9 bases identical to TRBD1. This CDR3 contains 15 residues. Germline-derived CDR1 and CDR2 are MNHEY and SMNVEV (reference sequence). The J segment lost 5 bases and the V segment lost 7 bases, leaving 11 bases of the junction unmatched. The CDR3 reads CASKYPGTGSYGYTF. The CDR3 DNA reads TGTGCCAGCAAATACCCCGGGACAGGGTCTTATGGCTACACCTTC.

The CDR3 region has the DNA TGCAGTGCCGCGGATGATACGCAGTATTTT. It encodes CSAADDTQYF. V gene TRBV20-1 combines with J gene TRBJ2-3; D uncertain. The CDR3 is made up of 10 amino acids. V was trimmed by 6 bases and J by 6 bases, leaving 7 bases between them. Germline CDR1 is DFQATT and CDR2 is SNEGSKA (reference sequence).

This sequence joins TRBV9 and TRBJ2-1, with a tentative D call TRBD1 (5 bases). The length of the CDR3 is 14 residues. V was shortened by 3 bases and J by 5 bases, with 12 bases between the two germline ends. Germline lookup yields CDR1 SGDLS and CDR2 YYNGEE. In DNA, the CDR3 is TGTGCCAGCAGCGGCCAAACAGGTAACAATGAGCAGTTCTTC. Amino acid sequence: CASSGQTGNNEQFF. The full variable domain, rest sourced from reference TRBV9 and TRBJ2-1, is DSGVTQTPKHLITATGQRVTLRCSPRSGDLSVYWYQQSLDQGLQFLIQYYNGEERAKGNILERFSAQQFPDLHSELNLSSLELGDSALYFCASSGQTGNNEQFFGPGTRLTVL.

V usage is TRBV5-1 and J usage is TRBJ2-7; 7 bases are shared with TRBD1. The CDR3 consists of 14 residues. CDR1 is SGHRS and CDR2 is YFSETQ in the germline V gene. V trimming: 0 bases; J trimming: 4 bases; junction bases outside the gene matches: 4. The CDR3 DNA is TGCGCCAGCAGCTTGGTTAGGGGGCTATACGAGCAGTACTTC. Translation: CASSLVRGLYEQYF.

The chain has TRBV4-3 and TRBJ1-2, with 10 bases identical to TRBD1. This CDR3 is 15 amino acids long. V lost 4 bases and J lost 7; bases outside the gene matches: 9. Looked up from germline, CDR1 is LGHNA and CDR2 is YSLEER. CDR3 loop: CASSPPPGQGGGYTF. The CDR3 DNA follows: TGCGCCAGCAGCCCCCCCCCTGGACAGGGGGGTGGCTACACCTTC.

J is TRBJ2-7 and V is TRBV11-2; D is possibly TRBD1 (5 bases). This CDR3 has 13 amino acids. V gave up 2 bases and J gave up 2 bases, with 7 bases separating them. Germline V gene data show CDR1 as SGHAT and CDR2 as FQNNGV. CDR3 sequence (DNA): TGTGCCAGCAGCTTACCAGGGACCTACGAGCAGTACTTC. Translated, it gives CASSLPGTYEQYF.

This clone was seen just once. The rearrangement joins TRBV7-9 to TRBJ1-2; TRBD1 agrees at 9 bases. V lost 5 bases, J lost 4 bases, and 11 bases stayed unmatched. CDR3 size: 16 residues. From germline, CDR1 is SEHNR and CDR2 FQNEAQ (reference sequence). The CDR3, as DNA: TGTGCCAGCAGCCCCCTAAGGGACAGGGAATCCTATGGCTACACCTTC. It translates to CASSPLRDRESYGYTF.

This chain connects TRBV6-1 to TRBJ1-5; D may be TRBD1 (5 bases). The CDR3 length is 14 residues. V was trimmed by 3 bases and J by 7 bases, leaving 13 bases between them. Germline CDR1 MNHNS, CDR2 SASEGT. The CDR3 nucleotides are TGTGCCAGCAGTGAGGGGGGGAACGGGCAGCCCCAGCATTTT. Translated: CASSEGGNGQPQHF.

In nucleotides, the CDR3 is TGTGCCAGCAGTCCGGACTCCCTCGGGGAAAAACTGTTTTTT. The encoded protein is CASSPDSLGEKLFF. This sequence joins TRBV6-4 and TRBJ1-4; no clear D. The germline V and J ends were trimmed by 5 bases and 8 bases, with 15 bases remaining between them. The CDR3 is 14 amino acids. The germline V gene encodes CDR1 MRHNA and CDR2 SNTAGT.

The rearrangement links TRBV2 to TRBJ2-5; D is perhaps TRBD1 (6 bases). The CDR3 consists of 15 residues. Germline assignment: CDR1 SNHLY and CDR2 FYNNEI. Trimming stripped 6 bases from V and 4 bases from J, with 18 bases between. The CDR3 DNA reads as TGTGCCAGCAGGACCAACAGGGCCTTGGGAGAGACCCAGTACTTC. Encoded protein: CASRTNRALGETQYF.

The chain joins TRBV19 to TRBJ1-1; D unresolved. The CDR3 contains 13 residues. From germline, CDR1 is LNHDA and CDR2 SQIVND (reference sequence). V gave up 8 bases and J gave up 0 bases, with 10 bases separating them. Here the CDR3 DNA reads TGTGCCAGTGTCTCAGTTATGAACACTGAAGCTTTCTTT. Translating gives CASVSVMNTEAFF. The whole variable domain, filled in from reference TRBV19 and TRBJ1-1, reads DGGITQSPKYLFRKEGQNVTLSCEQNLNHDAMYWYRQDPGQGLRLIYYSQIVNDFQKGDIAEGYSVSREKKESFPLTVTSAQKNPTAFYLCASVSVMNTEAFFGQGTRLTVV.

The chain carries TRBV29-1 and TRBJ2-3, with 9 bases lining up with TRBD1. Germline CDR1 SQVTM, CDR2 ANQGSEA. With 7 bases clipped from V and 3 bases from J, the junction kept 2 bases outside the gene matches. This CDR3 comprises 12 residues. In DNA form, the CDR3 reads TGCAGCGAACAGGGGGCAACAGATACGCAGTATTTT. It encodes CSEQGATDTQYF.

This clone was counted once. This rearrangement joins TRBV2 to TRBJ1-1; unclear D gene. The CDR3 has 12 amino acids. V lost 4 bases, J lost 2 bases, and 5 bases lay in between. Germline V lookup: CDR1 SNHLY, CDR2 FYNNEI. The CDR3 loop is CASSVLNTEAFF. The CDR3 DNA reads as TGTGCCAGCAGTGTCCTAAACACTGAAGCTTTCTTT.

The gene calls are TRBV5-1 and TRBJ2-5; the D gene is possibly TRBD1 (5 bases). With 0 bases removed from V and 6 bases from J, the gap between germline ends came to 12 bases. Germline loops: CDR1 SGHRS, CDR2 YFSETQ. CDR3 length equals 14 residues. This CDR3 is CASSLGTSRKTQYF. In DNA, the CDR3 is TGCGCCAGCAGCTTGGGGACAAGTCGGAAGACCCAGTACTTC. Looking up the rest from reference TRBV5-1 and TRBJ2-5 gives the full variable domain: KAGVTQTPRYLIKTRGQQVTLSCSPISGHRSVSWYQQTPGQGLQFLFEYFSETQRNKGNFPGRFSGRQFSNSRSEMNVSTLELGDSALYLCASSLGTSRKTQYFGPGTRLLVL.

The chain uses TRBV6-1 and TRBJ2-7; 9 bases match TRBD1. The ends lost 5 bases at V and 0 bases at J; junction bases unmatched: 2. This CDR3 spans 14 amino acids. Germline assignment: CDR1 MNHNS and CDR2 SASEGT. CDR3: CASSLQGASYEQYF. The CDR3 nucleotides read TGTGCCAGCAGTTTACAGGGGGCCTCCTACGAGCAGTACTTC.

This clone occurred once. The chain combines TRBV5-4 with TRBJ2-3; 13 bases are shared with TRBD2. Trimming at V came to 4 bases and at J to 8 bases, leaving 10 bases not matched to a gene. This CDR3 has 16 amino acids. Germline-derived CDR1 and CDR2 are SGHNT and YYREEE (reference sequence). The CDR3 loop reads CASSPTTSGGASTQYF. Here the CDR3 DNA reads TGTGCCAGCAGCCCTACAACTAGCGGGGGGGCCAGTACGCAGTATTTT.